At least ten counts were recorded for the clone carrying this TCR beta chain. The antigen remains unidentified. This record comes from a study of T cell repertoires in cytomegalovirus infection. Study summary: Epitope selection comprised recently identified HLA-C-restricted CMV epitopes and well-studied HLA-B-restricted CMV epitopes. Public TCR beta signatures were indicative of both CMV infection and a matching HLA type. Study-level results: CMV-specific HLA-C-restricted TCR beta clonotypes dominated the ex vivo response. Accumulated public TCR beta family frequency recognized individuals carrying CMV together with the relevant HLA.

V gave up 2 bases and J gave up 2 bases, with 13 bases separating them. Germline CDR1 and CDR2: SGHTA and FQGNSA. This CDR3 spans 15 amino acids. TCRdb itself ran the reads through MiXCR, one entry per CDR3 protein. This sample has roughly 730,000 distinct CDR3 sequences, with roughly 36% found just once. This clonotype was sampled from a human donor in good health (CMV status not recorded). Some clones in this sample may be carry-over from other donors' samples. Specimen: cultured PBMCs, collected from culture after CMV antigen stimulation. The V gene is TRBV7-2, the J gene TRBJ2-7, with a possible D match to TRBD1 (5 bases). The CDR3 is CASSLRQGPTYEQYF. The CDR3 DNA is TGTGCCAGCAGCTTACGCCAGGGTCCTACCTACGAGCAGTACTTC.